This record covers a single T cell receptor beta chain. Its specificity is not known. This entry is derived from a study of cytomegalovirus exposure and HLA in healthy donors. Study context: Out of 150 million to 200 million T cells, an earlier analysis found around 120 million unique TCR beta sequences in total.

A multiplex PCR was run with 60 Vbeta primers and 13 Jbeta primers. The assay was immunoSEQ multiplex PCR, and TCRdb's table has in-frame clones only and misses some. The data contain about 110,000 clones, roughly four fifths of them singletons. Study results and limitations: The likely origin of a cluster of highly shared sequence variants was a sequencing artifact. According to the study, 160 or so TCR beta chains were cytomegalovirus-associated.

Per germline, CDR1 ENHRY and CDR2 SYGVKD. This CDR3 has 15 amino acids. The ends lost 7 bases at V and 2 bases at J; junction bases unmatched: 9. V usage is TRBV10-3 and J usage is TRBJ2-3; TRBD2 agrees at 7 bases. This sequence was found in a man aged 35-49 years in good health and CMV-seronegative. Material for sequencing was PBMCs. As DNA, the CDR3 is TGTGCCATCAACCTAGGCGGGAGAAACACAGATACGCAGTATTTT. This sequence encodes CAINLGGRNTDTQYF.